What follows are 5 T cell receptor beta chains derived from one specimen sequenced in a study of shared clonotypes between healthy human individuals. Measured with immunoSEQ multiplex PCR; TCRdb has only the in-frame clones, and not every one. This repertoire shows roughly 1 million clones, under 80% found once; its top ten account for around 1.4%. The sample was memory CD4+ T cells sorted from blood. Subset here: CD45RA-negative fraction. The receptors were gathered from a man aged 18 to 29 in good health.

This chain links TRBV5-1 with TRBJ1-2; D perhaps matches TRBD1 (6 bases). The germline V gene encodes CDR1 SGHRS and CDR2 YFSETQ. The V and J ends lost 0 bases and 6 bases respectively, with 15 bases between them. The CDR3 totals 15 residues. CDR3 coding DNA: TGCGCCAGCAGCTTGGCTGGGACACCAAGCAATGGCTACACCTTC. Translation: CASSLAGTPSNGYTF.

This chain joins TRBV9 and TRBJ2-4; the D call may be TRBD1 or TRBD2 (5 bases each). CDR1 is SGDLS, CDR2 YYNGEE, per germline. V was trimmed by 0 bases and J by 8 bases, leaving 18 bases between them. The CDR3 consists of 16 residues. CDR3 sequence reads: CASSVGRGAQSDIQYF. The CDR3, as DNA: TGTGCCAGCAGCGTAGGACGAGGGGCCCAAAGCGACATTCAGTACTTC.

CDR3: CASSPELTSSGNTIYF. In DNA form, the CDR3 reads TGTGCCAGCTCACCTGAACTCACTAGCTCTGGAAACACCATATATTTT. The chain has TRBV18 and TRBJ1-3; no clear D gene. Germline-derived CDR1 and CDR2 are KGHSH and LQKENI. The V end lost 3 bases, the J end lost 0 bases, and 12 bases lay between the germline ends. This CDR3 region has 16 residues.

This clone was counted a few times. V gene TRBV7-6 combines with J gene TRBJ2-3; D ambiguous. This CDR3 spans 12 amino acids. CDR1 and CDR2 (germline): SGHVS, FNYEAQ. Trimming took off 2 bases at V and 4 bases at J, with 4 bases between the two ends. CDR3 in amino acids: CASSLPADTQYF. DNA for the CDR3: TGTGCCAGCAGCTTACCGGCAGATACGCAGTATTTT.

This rearrangement joins TRBV5-6 to TRBJ2-5, with TRBD1 identical over 9 bases. Germline CDR1 SGHDT, CDR2 YYEEEE. The CDR3 extends over 15 amino acids. The V segment lost 4 bases and the J segment 5 bases; nucleotides outside the gene matches: 9. CDR3 in DNA: TGTGCCAGCAGCCCAACCGGGACAGGGAGCGAGACCCAGTACTTC. This translates into CASSPTGTGSETQYF.